These 22 T cell receptor beta chains were sequenced from one sample in a study of blood T cells in healthy people across ages. A second about 7 to 12 cycle PCR used barcoded and J-beta primers. One entry per CDR3 protein, called by TCRdb with MiXCR from the 5' RACE reads. The repertoire holds over a million distinct CDR3 sequences, more than 40% seen once, with 15% to 20% in the top ten. The sample was blood. Every receptor here comes from a woman aged 60-75 years in good health.

This clonotype was detected a few times. The genes are TRBV7-9 and TRBJ1-4; 8 bases align to TRBD1. The V gene end was trimmed by 5 bases and the J gene end by 8 bases; junction bases not matched to a gene: 25. Germline assignment: CDR1 SEHNR and CDR2 FQNEAQ (reference sequence). The CDR3 length is 20 residues. In DNA, the CDR3 is TGTGCCAGCAGCCTCACCCACCGGGACAGGTTGCGTACGTCCAGCGAAAAACTGTTTTTT. Translated, it gives CASSLTHRDRLRTSSEKLFF.

As for this clonotype: The junction departs from the called germline gene at one end, perhaps through a read error. This chain joins TRBV11-2 and TRBJ2-4; weak D call: TRBD1 (6 bases). CDR1 is SGHAT and CDR2 is FQNNGV in the germline V gene. This CDR3 is built from 14 residues. CDR3 nucleotides: TGTGCCTGCAGCCCACAGGGTACTGTGGGCATTCAGTACTTC. Translating it yields CACSPQGTVGIQYF.

CDR3 sequence reads: CSVIDTGRGYGYTF. CDR3 sequence (DNA): TGCAGCGTCATTGACACGGGCAGGGGCTATGGCTACACCTTC. This sequence joins TRBV29-1 and TRBJ1-2; tentatively, D is TRBD1 (6 bases). The CDR3 is made up of 14 amino acids. The germline V and J ends were trimmed by 6 bases and 4 bases, with 18 bases remaining between them. Germline-derived CDR1 and CDR2 are SQVTM and ANQGSEA. The complete variable domain, with remaining parts taken from reference TRBV29-1 and TRBJ1-2, reads SAVISQKPSRDICQRGTSLTIQCQVDSQVTMMFWYRQQPGQSLTLIATANQGSEATYESGFVIDKFPISRPNLTFSTLTVSNMSPEDSSIYLCSVIDTGRGYGYTFGSGTRLTVV.

The J gene is TRBJ2-7, the V gene TRBV27, with D possibly TRBD2 on 5 matching bases. The CDR3 runs to 14 residues. Looked up from germline, CDR1 is MNHEY and CDR2 is SMNVEV (reference sequence). Trimming removed 3 bases from V and 1 base from J, with 10 bases in between. The CDR3 DNA reads TGTGCCAGCAGTTTCCGGCGGGCTTCCTACGAGCAGTACTTC. This codes for CASSFRRASYEQYF.

This chain connects TRBV7-2 to TRBJ2-5, with 9 bases lining up with TRBD2. This CDR3 has 13 residues. Germline loops: CDR1 SGHTA, CDR2 FQGNSA. V gave up 5 bases and J gave up 5 bases; unmatched junction bases: 3. For the CDR3, the DNA is TGTGCCAGCAGCCAGAGCGGGAGGGAGACCCAGTACTTC. Amino acid sequence: CASSQSGRETQYF.

V gene TRBV20-1 combines with J gene TRBJ2-7; TRBD2 agrees at 7 bases. Trimming took 5 bases from V and 3 from J; bases not matched to a gene: 7. CDR1 is DFQATT, CDR2 SNEGSKA, per germline (reference sequence). CDR3 length equals 13 residues. This CDR3 reads CSASTSRSYEQYF. As DNA, the CDR3 is TGCAGTGCTTCGACTAGCAGGAGCTACGAGCAGTACTTC.

The gene calls are TRBV27 and TRBJ2-1, with D tentatively TRBD2 (5 bases). CDR3 length: 16 residues. From germline, CDR1 is MNHEY and CDR2 SMNVEV (reference sequence). V was clipped by 5 bases and J by 2 bases, with 16 bases between them. CDR3 in DNA: TGTGCCAGCAGTAGCGGCCCGCCGTCGACCTACAATGAGCAGTTCTTC. Protein sequence: CASSSGPPSTYNEQFF.

The sample holds a few counts of this clonotype. The chain recombines TRBV12-3 or TRBV12-4 with TRBJ2-7; 7 bases line up with TRBD2. The J call may be faulty, since TRBJ2-5 better matches the DNA end. There are 13 residues in the CDR3. Written as DNA, the CDR3 is TGTGCCAGCAGTCGCTGGGAGGGTGAGACCCAGTACTTC. This encodes CASSRWEGETQYF.

This clonotype was recorded many times. This chain joins TRBV6-5 and TRBJ2-3; D possibly corresponds to TRBD1 (5 bases). The CDR3 is 15 amino acids. Between the trimmed V and J ends, which lost 11 bases and 2 bases, there was a span of 20 bases. Germline lookup yields CDR1 MNHEY and CDR2 SVGAGI. DNA of the CDR3: TGTGCCGCGAAGGCCTCCGCTGGGGCCACAGATACGCAGTATTTT. Translated: CAAKASAGATDTQYF.

The V gene is TRBV28, the J gene TRBJ2-7, with TRBD2 matching 7 bases. This CDR3 region has 17 residues. Germline CDR1 MDHEN, CDR2 SYDVKM. V lost 8 bases and J lost 0; bases outside the gene matches: 16. CDR3 in amino acids: CASDTNSGPPHSYEQYF. As DNA, the CDR3 is TGTGCCAGCGATACAAATAGCGGGCCGCCCCACTCCTACGAGCAGTACTTC.

The table lists this clonotype with a few counts. This CDR3 reads CAWSVRARGSEQYF. CDR3 nucleotides: TGTGCCTGGAGTGTACGAGCCAGAGGCTCCGAGCAGTACTTC. This chain connects TRBV30 to TRBJ2-4; the D is unclear. TRBJ2-7 matches the DNA end more closely, so the J call is doubtful. CDR1 and CDR2 from the germline V gene are GTSNPN and SVGIG (reference sequence). The length of the CDR3 is 14 residues.

The rearrangement joins TRBV28 to TRBJ1-1; D gene unclear. The CDR3 has 13 amino acids. Trimming removed 7 bases at V and 3 bases at J, with 12 bases between. The germline CDR1 and CDR2 sequences are MDHEN and SYDVKM. DNA for the CDR3: TGTGCCAGCATCCCTTCGGGGTACACTGAAGCTTTCTTT. Translated, it gives CASIPSGYTEAFF.

This chain uses TRBV12-3 or TRBV12-4 with TRBJ2-1, with D perhaps TRBD1 (5 bases). Trimming cost V 3 bases and J 5 bases, with 8 bases left between them. The CDR3 spans 13 residues. The CDR3 DNA sequence: TGTGCCAGCAGTTTCCAGGGTAACAATGAGCAGTTCTTC. It specifies CASSFQGNNEQFF.

The chain is built from TRBV9 and TRBJ1-2; 8 nucleotides line up with TRBD1. Germline-derived CDR1 and CDR2 are SGDLS and YYNGEE. The ends lost 3 bases at V and 4 bases at J; junction bases unmatched: 17. This CDR3 contains 18 residues. For the CDR3, the DNA is TGTGCCAGCAGCGCGGGGGGACAGGTGACCCCCCTACTCTATGGCTACACCTTC. This gives the protein CASSAGGQVTPLLYGYTF. The full variable domain, with the rest looked up from reference TRBV9 and TRBJ1-2, is DSGVTQTPKHLITATGQRVTLRCSPRSGDLSVYWYQQSLDQGLQFLIQYYNGEERAKGNILERFSAQQFPDLHSELNLSSLELGDSALYFCASSAGGQVTPLLYGYTFGSGTRLTVV.

This clonotype was counted a few times. V usage is TRBV4-1 and J usage is TRBJ2-1; TRBD2 agrees at 10 bases. V lost 5 bases and J lost 5; bases outside the gene matches: 6. The CDR3 spans 15 residues. Germline assignment: CDR1 MGHRA and CDR2 YSYEKL. The CDR3 sequence: CASSGAGGPNNEQFF. The DNA of the CDR3 is TGCGCCAGCAGCGGAGCGGGAGGGCCAAACAATGAGCAGTTCTTC.

V and J are TRBV3-1 and TRBJ2-1; D gene ambiguous. The ends were cut back, 4 bases at V and 0 bases at J, with 13 bases in the middle. This CDR3 has 16 amino acids. CDR1 and CDR2 from the germline V gene are LGHDT and YNNKEL (reference sequence). Here the CDR3 DNA reads TGTGCCAGCAGCCTCTTGGGCGCCGGCTCCTACAATGAGCAGTTCTTC. Its translation is CASSLLGAGSYNEQFF.

The rearrangement uses TRBV4-1 and TRBJ1-4; tentatively, D is TRBD1 (5 bases). This CDR3 spans 15 amino acids. Trimming pared 1 base from V and 8 bases from J, leaving 14 bases between. CDR1 is MGHRA, CDR2 YSYEKL, per germline. CDR3 in DNA: TGCGCCAGCAGCCAAGCGAGCAGGGAAGGCGAAAAACTGTTTTTT. Amino acids: CASSQASREGEKLFF.

This clonotype appeared once. A much larger clone differs by one base, so this may be a read error. V is TRBV20-1 and J is TRBJ2-7, with a tentative D call TRBD2 (6 bases). Germline CDR1 is DFQATT and CDR2 is SNEGSKA (reference sequence). V lost 5 bases and J 0 bases, leaving 14 bases between the germline ends. CDR3 size: 14 residues. Written as DNA, the CDR3 is TGCAGTGCTGGCGGGGCATCCAGCTCCTACGAGCAGTACTTC. This sequence encodes CSAGGASSSYEQYF.

The chain joins TRBV5-1 to TRBJ2-5, with unresolved D. This CDR3 spans 16 amino acids. Trimming shortened V by 0 bases and J by 11 bases, and 23 bases separated the two germline ends. Looked up from germline, CDR1 is SGHRS and CDR2 is YFSETQ. The CDR3 here is CASSLVPRINYEEQYF. As DNA, the CDR3 is TGCGCCAGCAGCTTGGTTCCGAGAATTAACTACGAGGAGCAGTACTTC.

J is TRBJ2-7 and V is TRBV2; possible D gene TRBD2, 5 bases. The CDR3 totals 18 residues. CDR1 is SNHLY, CDR2 FYNNEI, per germline. The V end was cut by 3 bases, the J end by 0 bases, with 21 bases between. The CDR3 DNA sequence: TGTGCCAGCAGTGACCCCTCAACTCGCCAGCTAGCCTCCTACGAGCAGTACTTC. Translated, it gives CASSDPSTRQLASYEQYF.

Note on this clonotype: A read error may produce the germline difference seen at one junction end. The chain uses TRBV14 and TRBJ2-7; 9 positions agree with TRBD2. The CDR3 runs to 17 residues. Germline assignment: CDR1 SGHDN and CDR2 FVKESK. CDR3 region: CASSRGFSGSGSYEQYF. The CDR3 DNA follows: TGTGCCAGCAGCCGAGGATTTAGCGGGAGTGGTTCCTACGAGCAGTATTTC.

This clonotype has only a few counts. This sequence joins TRBV7-9 and TRBJ2-3; 8 bases map to TRBD1. The ends lost 6 bases at V and 2 bases at J; junction bases unmatched: 7. From germline, CDR1 is SEHNR and CDR2 FQNEAQ (reference sequence). This CDR3 contains 15 residues. The CDR3 protein is CASRLTGGSTDTQYF. CDR3 DNA: TGTGCCAGCAGACTCACAGGGGGATCCACAGATACGCAGTATTTT. The whole variable domain, remainder taken from reference TRBV7-9 and TRBJ2-3, is DTGVSQNPRHKITKRGQNVTFRCDPISEHNRLYWYRQTLGQGPEFLTYFQNEAQLEKSRLLSDRFSAERPKGSFSTLEIQRTEQGDSAMYLCASRLTGGSTDTQYFGPGTRLTVL.